Listed below are T cell receptor beta chains from one sample, sequenced in a study of vaccination and CD4 T cells after COVID-19. Which antigens these TCRs recognize remains unknown. TCRdb reprocessed the PCR reads with MiXCR, giving one entry per CDR3 protein. The top ten clones hold approximately 9% of a sample with 20,000 to 25,000 distinct CDR3 sequences, less than 60% of them seen once. The source material was CD4+ T cells from blood, cultured in vitro. These receptor sequences come from a human donor who had recovered from COVID-19. CDR3s include the opening cysteine and the closing phenylalanine or tryptophan. The D gene is left open where the match is weak. Clone sizes are given selectively: once, few, many, or a class where the clone is expanded.

>TRBJ1-3|.|TRBV7-2|.
TGTGCCAGCAGCTCTTCATGGGGAGGAAGCTCTGGAAACACCATATATTTT
CASSSSWGGSSGNTIYF
>TRBJ2-2|.|TRBV12-3/TRBV12-4|.
TGTGCCAGCAGTATACGGCGCGGGGAGCTGTTTTTT
CASSIRRGELFF
>TRBJ1-2|.|TRBV12-3/TRBV12-4|.
TGTGCCAGCAGTTTAGGACAGTCCTATGGCTACACCTTC
CASSLGQSYGYTF
>TRBJ2-7|TRBD1|TRBV6-1|once
TGTGCCAGCAGGGGCTTAATTGACAGGGTCCACGAGCAGTACTTC
CASRGLIDRVHEQYF
>TRBJ1-2|.|TRBV27|few
TGTGCCAGCAGCAGATACAGGGATCGGGGCTACACCTTC
CASSRYRDRGYTF
>TRBJ2-1|.|TRBV20-1|.
TGCAGTGCAACCCCCCCTCTCACCTCCTACAATGAGCAGTTCTTC
CSATPPLTSYNEQFF
>TRBJ1-2|.|TRBV6-5|few
TGTGCCAGCAGTTACGGGATGACAGGAACCCGGGGCTACACCTTC
CASSYGMTGTRGYTF
>TRBJ2-3|.|TRBV12-3/TRBV12-4|.
TGTGCCAGCAGTTTTTGGGTAGATACGCAGTATTTT
CASSFWVDTQYF
>TRBJ2-2|.|TRBV7-2|.
TGTGCCAGCAGCCCCAGGCGTGACACCGGGGAGCTGTTTTTT
CASSPRRDTGELFF
>TRBJ2-5|TRBD1|TRBV7-9|.
TGTGCCAGCAGCTCAGGACAGGGGAAGACCCAGTACTTC
CASSSGQGKTQYF
>TRBJ1-6|TRBD1|TRBV9|.
TGTGCCAGCAGCGTAGAACCAGGGGGCGGTAATTCACCCCTCCACTTT
CASSVEPGGGNSPLHF
>TRBJ2-7|.|TRBV20-1|once
TGCAGTGCCTCAGACCCGGGGACCTACGAGCAGTACTTC
CSASDPGTYEQYF
>TRBJ2-5|TRBD1|TRBV27|.
TGTGCCAGCAGTACACTACAGGGGAGAGAGACCCAGTACTTC
CASSTLQGRETQYF